One sample yielded the 6 T cell receptor beta chains listed below, sequenced in a study of beta chain features in type 1 diabetes. The sequenced template was cDNA made from the entire isolated RNA. The assay was immunoSEQ multiplex PCR, and TCRdb's table has in-frame clones only and misses some. The data hold 130,000 to 150,000 clones, with less than 11% observed a single time. The sample was naive CD4+ T cells from blood. Every receptor here comes from a man aged 18 to 30 in good health.

This clone was observed a few times. The chain employs TRBV5-6 and TRBJ1-6; 7 bases match TRBD1. The CDR3 contains 15 residues. V lost 4 bases, J lost 2 bases, and 3 bases stayed unmatched. CDR1 SGHDT and CDR2 YYEEEE come from the germline V gene. The CDR3 region is CASSRTGTYNSPLHF. The CDR3 DNA is TGTGCCAGCAGCCGGACAGGAACCTATAATTCACCCCTCCACTTT.

The chain uses TRBV10-3 and TRBJ2-1; maybe TRBD1 (6 bases). The V and J ends lost 6 bases and 9 bases respectively, with 15 bases between them. Germline lookup yields CDR1 ENHRY and CDR2 SYGVKD. The CDR3 covers 13 residues. CDR3 sequence reads: CAISPFGGGEQFF. The CDR3 bases are TGTGCCATCAGCCCGTTTGGGGGCGGTGAGCAGTTCTTC.

The chain links TRBV29-1 to TRBJ2-7; 9 bases agree with TRBD1. The CDR3 is 14 residues long. CDR1 and CDR2 (germline): SQVTM, ANQGSEA. The V segment lost 6 bases and the J segment 4 bases; nucleotides outside the gene matches: 10. CDR3 residues: CSVVGTGRSYEQYF. CDR3 DNA: TGCAGCGTCGTCGGGACAGGGAGATCTTACGAGCAGTACTTC.

This clone was seen only a few times. The chain is built from TRBV30 and TRBJ2-7; 7 nucleotides align to TRBD1. V shed 2 bases and J 2 bases; nucleotides not matched to a gene: 3. The CDR3 length is 13 residues. Per the germline V gene, CDR1 is GTSNPN and CDR2 is SVGIG (reference sequence). The CDR3 region is CAWSPGQAYEQYF. The CDR3 bases are TGTGCCTGGAGTCCTGGACAGGCCTACGAGCAGTACTTC.

The chain employs TRBV4-1 and TRBJ2-1, with 11 positions matching TRBD2. V dropped 0 bases and J dropped 4; count of bases not matched to a gene: 2. The germline gives CDR1 MGHRA, CDR2 YSYEKL. The CDR3 spans 16 residues. Here the CDR3 reads CASSQDTSGRYNEQFF. Here the CDR3 DNA reads TGCGCCAGCAGCCAAGATACTAGCGGGAGATACAATGAGCAGTTCTTC.

The sample holds a few counts of this clone. This chain connects TRBV18 to TRBJ1-5, with a weak D call TRBD1 (6 bases). Per the germline V gene, CDR1 is KGHSH and CDR2 is LQKENI. The CDR3 runs to 15 residues. Trimming removed 2 bases at V and 3 bases at J, with 11 bases between. CDR3 residues: CASSPREGDNQPQHF. CDR3 bases: TGTGCCAGCTCACCAAGGGAGGGGGACAATCAGCCCCAGCATTTT.